This TCR beta chain was identified in a study of OX40 agonist ivuxolimab in advanced cancers. This clone was picked up one time. Produced via immunoSEQ multiplex PCR; TCRdb's table is partial and in-frame only. Of about 48,000 clones listed, about 90% are singletons. This sequence originates from an adult with an advanced solid tumor such as melanoma, head and neck, liver or kidney cancer. The sequences come from CD4+ or CD8+ T cells sorted from blood, collected in a trial of the OX40 agonist ivuxolimab.

The CDR3 protein is CASSPMGTVYTF. CDR3 bases: TGTGCCAGCAGCCCAATGGGGACAGTCTACACCTTC. The chain combines TRBV14 with TRBJ1-2; TRBD1 matches at 7 bases. CDR3 length: 12 residues. With 4 bases clipped from V and 10 bases from J, the junction kept 6 bases outside the gene matches. Germline V gene lookup returns CDR1 SGHDN and CDR2 FVKESK.